This entry describes one T cell receptor (beta chain). The CDR3 contains 14 residues. Germline CDR1 SEHNR, CDR2 FQNEAQ (reference sequence). Trimming removed 5 bases from V and 3 bases from J; junction bases left unmatched: 7. Under the authors' procedure: From reference gene primer amplification, estimates of nucleated cell counts were derived. This table comes from immunoSEQ multiplex PCR, and its TCRdb copy is limited to in-frame clones, with some not included. The V and J calls and clone size were taken over from that table, and D and trimming were inferred from the DNA. Altogether about 250,000 clones are present, roughly four fifths being singletons, with the ten largest covering approximately 5%. The sample originates from a study of blood T cell repertoires in COVID-19. Participants spanned ages about 18 to 95 years and resided in about two dozen US areas.

The V gene is TRBV7-9, the J gene TRBJ2-7, with 7 positions matching TRBD2. This TCR came from a man aged 35 to 55 who had been exposed to COVID-19. Sequenced material: PBMCs or T cells enriched from blood (not recorded which). The CDR3 nucleotides are TGTGCCAGCAGCACCGGACTAGTAGTCTACGAGCAGTACTTC. It translates to CASSTGLVVYEQYF.